This section outlines one TCR beta chain sequence together with its context. Which antigen it targets is not known. Base qualities are not at hand, and no much larger clone is one base apart. This sample stems from a study of blood T cell repertoires in COVID-19 (dated by TCRdb to between 2020 and 2021). With regard to the full study: The collaborator samples originated in the United States, Italy and Spain and spanned the acute and convalescent phases of COVID-19. Samples were obtained from the ongoing ImmuneRACE study (first 160 participants) and from over 1,000 subjects provided by 6 global collaborators. The dataset comprised deeply sampled blood TCRbeta repertoires from subjects exposed to, actively infected with, or recovered from COVID-19. Sample metadata almost always included a de-identified subject ID, COVID-19 status, age in years and sex. The material from the prospective study consisted of cDNA or gDNA derived from T cells, B-cell-depleted T cells, or PBMCs. HLA class I and class II types, where available, came from metadata supplied by the sample provider rather than from assay-based typing. A freely available public database, intended as a resource for researchers studying the immune response to SARS-CoV-2, is where the repertoires were released. Study-wide findings and limitations: How much clinical and demographic metadata was included differed by source and by participant, and the metadata was provided uncurated.

The germline V gene encodes CDR1 LNHNV and CDR2 YYDKDF (reference sequence). The V and J ends are trimmed by 0 bases and 5 bases, leaving 10 bases between them. The CDR3 runs 15 amino acids, cysteine and phenylalanine included. The read is trimmed to its CDR3 DNA, 45 bases read in frame from base 1. The immunoSEQ Assay, a bias-controlled multiplex PCR, was used to amplify TCRbeta CDR3 regions from genomic DNA. The authors' analysis ran thus. The number of nucleated cells in each sample was estimated from the amplification of reference gene primers within the assay. Sequence reads were collapsed and filtered to measure the absolute abundance of every unique TCRbeta CDR3 rearrangement. For each sample, productive Simpson clonality was calculated by taking the square root of Simpson's diversity index across productive rearrangements. TCRdb holds this immuneACCESS table with in-frame rearrangements only. Some clones are missing; in checked studies, unresolved V genes explain under half, and the rest has no known cause. The DNA gave D and trimming, while V, J and clone size come from that table. For this sample there are over 300,000 clones; almost 90% appear just once. 6.5% to 7% of the sample is held by the ten biggest clonotypes.

Collaborating institutions collected whole blood in K2EDTA tubes following their own protocols. For TCRbeta analysis, collaborators shipped samples as frozen whole blood, isolated PBMCs, or DNA extracted from either of those sample types. The origin of this receptor is a man between 18 and 29 years old with active or convalescent COVID-19. Here the chain combines TRBV15 and TRBJ1-4; a weak D assignment points to TRBD1 (5 bases agree). Sequenced: peripheral blood. DNA sequence: TGTGCCACCAGCAGAGAAGGGGTGAGAAATGAAAAACTGTTTTTT. Its translation is CATSREGVRNEKLFF. Reference TRBV15 and TRBJ1-4 proteins supply the regions before and after the CDR3; the full variable domain is: DAMVIQNPRYQVTQFGKPVTLSCSQTLNHNVMYWYQQKSSQAPKLLFHYYDKDFNNEADTPDNFQSRRPNTSFCFLDIRSPGLGDTAMYLCATSREGVRNEKLFFGSGTQLSVL.